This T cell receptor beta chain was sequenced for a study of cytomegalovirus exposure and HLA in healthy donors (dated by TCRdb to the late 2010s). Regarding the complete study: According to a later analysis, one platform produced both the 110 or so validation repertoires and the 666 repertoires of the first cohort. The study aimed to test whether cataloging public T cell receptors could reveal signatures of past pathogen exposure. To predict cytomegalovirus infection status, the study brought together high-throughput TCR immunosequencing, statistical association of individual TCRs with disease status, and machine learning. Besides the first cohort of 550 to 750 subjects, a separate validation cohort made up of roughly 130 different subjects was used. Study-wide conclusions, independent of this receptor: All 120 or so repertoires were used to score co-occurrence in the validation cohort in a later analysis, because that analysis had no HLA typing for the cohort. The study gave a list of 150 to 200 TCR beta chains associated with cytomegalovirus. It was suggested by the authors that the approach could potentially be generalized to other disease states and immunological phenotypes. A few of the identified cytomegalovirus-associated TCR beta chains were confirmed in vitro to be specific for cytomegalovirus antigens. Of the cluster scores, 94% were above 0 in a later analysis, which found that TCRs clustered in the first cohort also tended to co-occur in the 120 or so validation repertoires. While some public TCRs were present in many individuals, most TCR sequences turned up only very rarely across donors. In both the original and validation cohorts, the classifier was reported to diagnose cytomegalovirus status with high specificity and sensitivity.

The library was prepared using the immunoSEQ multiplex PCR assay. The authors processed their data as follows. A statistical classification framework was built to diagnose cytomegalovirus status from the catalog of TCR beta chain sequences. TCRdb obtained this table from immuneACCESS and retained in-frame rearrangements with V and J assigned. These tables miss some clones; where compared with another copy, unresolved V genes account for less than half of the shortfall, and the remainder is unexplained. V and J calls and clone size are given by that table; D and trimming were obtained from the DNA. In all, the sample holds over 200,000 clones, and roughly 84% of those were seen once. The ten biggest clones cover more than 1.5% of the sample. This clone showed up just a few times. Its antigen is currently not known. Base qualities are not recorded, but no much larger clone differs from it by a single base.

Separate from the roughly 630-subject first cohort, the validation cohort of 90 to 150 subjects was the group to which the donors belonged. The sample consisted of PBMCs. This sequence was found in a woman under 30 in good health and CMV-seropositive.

CDR3 loop: CASNPSGYEQYF. The bases are TGTGCCAGCAATCCTAGCGGCTACGAGCAGTACTTC. The V and J segments used are TRBV2 and TRBJ2-7, and 7 bases in between align with TRBD2. V and J are trimmed by 7 bases and 3 bases, and the gene matches miss 3 bases of the junction. Including the terminal cysteine and phenylalanine, the CDR3 comprises 12 residues. The sequence is cut down to CDR3 DNA, 36 bases in frame from base 1. In the germline V gene, CDR1 corresponds to SNHLY and CDR2 to FYNNEI. With the rest looked up from the reference TRBV2 and TRBJ2-7 genes rather than sequenced, the full variable domain is EPEVTQTPSHQVTQMGQEVILRCVPISNHLYFYWYRQILGQKVEFLVSFYNNEISEKSEIFDDQFSVERPDGSNFTLKIRSTKLEDSAMYFCASNPSGYEQYFGPGTRLTVT.